These 25 T cell receptor beta chains share one sample of origin, sequenced in a study of naive and memory T cell subsets (dated 2017 in TCRdb). Libraries were made using 5' RACE. Sequencing took place on an Illumina MiSeq. The ligated cDNA was amplified in four rounds of PCR with nested alpha and beta constant region primers together with the SP2 primer. The public reads were reprocessed in TCRdb via fastp at Q25 and MiXCR, keeping in-frame beta chains. For every CDR3 protein sequence, its rows merge into one entry that carries the most common genes and DNA. For this sample there are 50,000 to 65,000 distinct CDR3 sequences; 6% to 8% appear just once. The ten largest clones represent approximately 9.4% of the sample. Using 3' ligation of a UMI-containing oligonucleotide to TCR cDNA, the study laid out a robust and sensitive protocol to amplify, sequence and analyze TCRs. The receptor source for this set is a female donor in good health.

There are many counts of this clonotype. The J gene is TRBJ2-7, the V gene TRBV6-2 or TRBV6-3; 8 bases fit TRBD1. V lost 2 bases, J lost 5 bases, and 5 bases stayed unmatched. The CDR3 loop spans 14 amino acids. Germline CDR1 and CDR2: MNHEY and SVGEGT. CDR3 DNA sequence: TGTGCCAGCAGTTACGACAGGGGAGTCCACGAGCAGTACTTC. Amino acid sequence: CASSYDRGVHEQYF.

In this sample, this clonotype turned up many times. The chain links TRBV7-2 to TRBJ2-5, with D hard to call. The ends were cut back, 2 bases at V and 3 bases at J, with 7 bases in the middle. CDR1 SGHTA and CDR2 FQGNSA come from the germline V gene. The CDR3 is 13 residues long. CDR3 nucleotide sequence: TGTGCCAGCAGCTTAAGAAGGGAAGAGACCCAGTACTTC. Protein sequence: CASSLRREETQYF. Supplemented by reference TRBV7-2 and TRBJ2-5, the full variable domain reads GAGVSQSPSNKVTEKGKDVELRCDPISGHTALYWYRQSLGQGLEFLIYFQGNSAPDKSGLPSDRFSAERTGGSVSTLTIQRTQQEDSAVYLCASSLRREETQYFGPGTRLLVL.

Comment on this clonotype: It may be a read error: a sequence one base away is much more abundant. The CDR3 carries no conserved terminal phenylalanine or tryptophan, so it likely arises from a read error. The rearrangement joins TRBV6-1 to TRBJ2-7; TRBD1 or TRBD2 may be the D gene (5 bases each). V shed 8 bases and J shed 0 bases, with 14 bases lying between them. Per germline, CDR1 MNHNS and CDR2 SASEGT. The CDR3 has 14 amino acids. The CDR3 coding sequence is TGTGCCAGCGGGGGACGTCGGCCCTCCTACGAGCAGTACTTA. Its translation: CASGGRRPSYEQYL.

The sample holds many counts of this clonotype. Germline is not matched at one junction end, which may reflect a read error. The rearrangement uses TRBV4-2 and TRBJ1-2; possible D gene TRBD1, 6 bases. CDR1 is LGHNA and CDR2 is YNFKEQ in the germline V gene. This CDR3 contains 13 residues. CDR3 bases: TGTGCCAGCAGCCAGGACAGAAACTATGGCTACACTTTC. Its translation is CASSQDRNYGYTF.

The CDR3 DNA follows: TGTGCCAGCAGCCAAGATTGCTCAGATACGCAGTATTTT. It is translated as CASSQDCSDTQYF. The chain is built from TRBV4-2 and TRBJ2-3; D is undetermined. This CDR3 spans 13 amino acids. Germline CDR1 and CDR2: LGHNA and YNFKEQ. V shed 0 bases and J shed 4 bases, with 5 bases lying between them.

The chain carries TRBV19 and TRBJ1-2, with unresolved D. The ends were cut back, 0 bases at V and 8 bases at J, with 16 bases in the middle. The CDR3 consists of 15 residues. Germline V gives CDR1 LNHDA, CDR2 SQIVND (reference sequence). DNA for the CDR3: TGTGCCAGTAGTATAGATTCTATGGGCTCCCGGGGCTACACCTTC. It yields the protein CASSIDSMGSRGYTF.

In its sample, this clonotype was seen many times. The chain links TRBV6-2 or TRBV6-3 to TRBJ1-1, with D hard to call. The CDR3 has 12 amino acids. CDR1 and CDR2 (germline): MNHEY, SVGEGT. The germline V and J ends were trimmed by 8 bases and 2 bases, with 9 bases remaining between them. Here the CDR3 DNA reads TGTGCCAGCTCCCCGAGAAACACTGAAGCTTTCTTT. It is translated as CASSPRNTEAFF.

This clonotype was picked up a small number of times. The chain joins TRBV3-1 to TRBJ1-6; the D is unclear. The germline V and J ends were trimmed by 5 bases and 8 bases, with 13 bases remaining between them. CDR1 and CDR2 (germline): LGHDT, YNNKEL (reference sequence). This CDR3 has 14 residues. CDR3 region: CASSIAGSDSPLHF. The CDR3 DNA reads TGTGCCAGCAGCATCGCGGGCAGTGATTCACCCCTCCACTTT.

This clonotype was counted between two and nine times. This chain uses TRBV4-3 with TRBJ2-3; 9 bases fit TRBD2. Germline CDR1 and CDR2: LGHNA and YSLEER. The CDR3 is 18 residues long. The V and J ends lost 1 base and 6 bases, in that order; junction bases with no gene match: 14. CDR3 loop: CASSQARVAGAKGDTQYF. The DNA of the CDR3 is TGCGCCAGCAGCCAAGCGCGGGTAGCGGGGGCGAAAGGGGATACGCAGTATTTT.

The CDR3 DNA reads TGTGCCAGCAGCGGGACGATACAAACCCCGTACTTC. Translation: CASSGTIQTPYF. The chain has TRBV28 and TRBJ2-7; D is tentatively TRBD1 or TRBD2 (5 bases each). Germline CDR1 is MDHEN and CDR2 is SYDVKM. V lost 6 bases, J lost 12 bases, and 18 bases lay in between. CDR3 length: 12 residues.

This clonotype was picked up many times. The rearrangement links TRBV7-8 to TRBJ2-3; D is undetermined. This CDR3 contains 17 residues. In germline, CDR1 is SGHVS, CDR2 FQNEAQ. V lost 1 base and J lost 3, with 17 bases in between. The DNA for the CDR3 is TGTGCCAGCAGCTTAGATCTCGGTGCAGCCTCTACAGATACGCAGTATTTT. It is translated as CASSLDLGAASTDTQYF.

This clonotype was seen repeatedly, ten times or more. V usage is TRBV7-3 and J usage is TRBJ1-6; D is unclear. The CDR3 contains 14 residues. Per the germline V gene, CDR1 is SGHTA and CDR2 is FQGTGA. The germline V and J ends were trimmed by 1 base and 6 bases, with 7 bases remaining between them. CDR3 coding DNA: TGTGCCAGCAGCTTAAGATCAACTAATTCACCCCTCCACTTT. Protein product: CASSLRSTNSPLHF.

The V and J genes are TRBV30 and TRBJ1-5, with D unresolved. Trimming shortened V by 0 bases and J by 4 bases, and 10 bases separated the two germline ends. Germline CDR1 is GTSNPN and CDR2 is SVGIG (reference sequence). The CDR3 totals 14 residues. The CDR3 region is CAWSVLDGNQPQHF. The CDR3 DNA reads as TGTGCCTGGAGTGTACTGGACGGAAATCAGCCCCAGCATTTT.

This clonotype was detected ten times or more. The V call is TRBV19, the J call TRBJ1-6, with a possible D match to TRBD1 (5 bases). The CDR3 spans 15 residues. Germline V gives CDR1 LNHDA, CDR2 SQIVND (reference sequence). Trimming took off 5 bases at V and 5 bases at J, with 13 bases between the two ends. The DNA of the CDR3 is TGTGCCAGTAGTCCATTTCGGGGGGATAATTCACCCCTCCACTTT. Translation gives CASSPFRGDNSPLHF.

This clonotype showed up many times. The chain employs TRBV20-1 and TRBJ2-3, with 7 bases identical to TRBD1. This CDR3 has 14 residues. The V and J ends lost 2 bases and 2 bases, in that order; junction bases with no gene match: 4. Germline V lookup: CDR1 DFQATT, CDR2 SNEGSKA (reference sequence). CDR3 in amino acids: CSARRQGTTDTQYF. The DNA for the CDR3 is TGCAGTGCTAGACGACAGGGAACCACAGATACGCAGTATTTT.

This clonotype was detected many times. The chain combines TRBV9 with TRBJ1-2; the D is unclear. The CDR3 is 13 residues long. The V gene's germline CDR1 is SGDLS and CDR2 YYNGEE. V was shortened by 0 bases and J by 4 bases, with 7 bases between the two germline ends. CDR3: CASSVGLGYGYTF. CDR3 in DNA: TGTGCCAGCAGCGTAGGGCTGGGCTATGGCTACACCTTC.

This clonotype was found many times. The chain couples TRBV7-8 to TRBJ2-3; 9 bases are a match to TRBD1. The CDR3 has 19 amino acids. The germline V gene has CDR1 SGHVS and CDR2 FQNEAQ. After removal of 0 bases from V and 0 bases from J, the junction contained 10 bases not matched to a gene. This CDR3 is CASSLALDRDRASTDTQYF. The DNA for the CDR3 is TGTGCCAGCAGCTTAGCGCTGGACCGGGACAGGGCTAGCACAGATACGCAGTATTTT. The full variable domain, its missing parts supplied by reference TRBV7-8 and TRBJ2-3, is GAGVSQSPRYKVAKRGQDVALRCDPISGHVSLFWYQQALGQGPEFLTYFQNEAQLDKSGLPSDRFFAERPEGSVSTLKIQRTQQEDSAVYLCASSLALDRDRASTDTQYFGPGTRLTVL.

Many counts were recorded for this clonotype. The chain employs TRBV6-5 and TRBJ1-1; no reliable D call. V was clipped by 0 bases and J by 4 bases, with 12 bases between them. CDR1 and CDR2 from the germline V gene are MNHEY and SVGAGI. This CDR3 contains 15 residues. The DNA for the CDR3 is TGTGCCAGCAGTTACTCTGCGGTATCGGTCACTGAAGCTTTCTTT. Translating it yields CASSYSAVSVTEAFF.

This clonotype has a count of ten or more. This chain connects TRBV5-4 to TRBJ1-1; no definite D call. The length of the CDR3 is 14 residues. V was pared by 2 bases and J by 1 base, with 9 bases between. CDR1 SGHNT and CDR2 YYREEE come from the germline V gene (reference sequence). CDR3 DNA sequence: TGTGCCAGCAGCTTAGCACGGAAGAACACTGAAGCTTTCTTT. Protein sequence: CASSLARKNTEAFF.

The rearrangement uses TRBV12-3 or TRBV12-4 and TRBJ2-1; D possibly corresponds to TRBD1 (5 bases). V was shortened by 3 bases and J by 2 bases, with 11 bases between the two germline ends. The CDR3 has 15 residues. CDR3 sequence: CASSFLGRTYNEQFF. The CDR3 coding sequence is TGTGCCAGCAGTTTTCTGGGGCGGACCTACAATGAGCAGTTCTTC.

The V call is TRBV19, the J call TRBJ2-1; D uncertain. Germline CDR1 and CDR2: LNHDA and SQIVND (reference sequence). This CDR3 is 15 amino acids long. Trimming left V 6 bases short and J 6 bases short, with 18 bases between. The CDR3: CASRFRTPPSNEQFF. The CDR3 DNA is TGTGCCAGTAGGTTCAGGACCCCGCCCAGCAATGAGCAGTTCTTC.

The table lists this clonotype with a few counts. The chain has TRBV29-1 and TRBJ1-1; TRBD1 might be the D (5 bases). The CDR3 runs 14 residues. Between the trimmed V and J ends, which lost 6 bases and 5 bases, there was a span of 19 bases. Germline CDR1 reads SQVTM; CDR2 reads ANQGSEA. The CDR3 loop is CSVRAKVGETEAFF. CDR3 bases: TGCAGCGTGAGGGCTAAGGTAGGGGAAACTGAAGCTTTCTTT.

This clonotype was observed many times. This chain joins TRBV6-2 or TRBV6-3 and TRBJ2-7, with no clear D. This CDR3 region has 13 residues. Germline V lookup: CDR1 MNHEY, CDR2 SVGEGT. V was cut by 6 bases and J by 2 bases, with 11 bases left in between. Here the CDR3 DNA reads TGTGCCAGCAGAGAGACCCCACCCTACGAGCAGTACTTC. This translates into CASRETPPYEQYF.

In this sample, this clonotype turned up many times. This chain uses TRBV12-3 or TRBV12-4 with TRBJ2-7; the match to TRBD1 covers 9 bases. V shed 7 bases and J 5 bases; nucleotides not matched to a gene: 12. The CDR3 extends over 15 amino acids. As DNA, the CDR3 is TGTGCCAGCACCGTTACCGGGACAGGGTACCACGAGCAGTACTTC. This codes for CASTVTGTGYHEQYF.

The V gene is TRBV18, the J gene TRBJ2-7, with 10 bases matching TRBD1. Germline V gene data show CDR1 as KGHSH and CDR2 as LQKENI. CDR3 size: 15 residues. Germline trimming cut 0 bases from V and 3 bases from J; bases unmatched to any gene: 2. In DNA, the CDR3 is TGTGCCAGCTCACCACCCGGGACAGGGGACTACGAGCAGTACTTC. It specifies CASSPPGTGDYEQYF.